The 22 T cell receptor beta chains reported below all come from one sample, sequenced in a study of cytomegalovirus exposure and HLA in healthy donors (dated by TCRdb to 2017 to 2019). Libraries came from the immunoSEQ multiplex PCR assay. Sourced from immuneACCESS, this table was stored by TCRdb with only in-frame sequences that have V and J called. A share of the clones is absent; for the studies checked, an unresolved V gene accounts for under half, and the remainder has no known explanation. The sample contains around 150,000 clones, approximately 90% of them found a single time. Around 0.7% of the sample is in the top ten clones. The specimen sequenced was PBMCs. These receptors were collected from a man between 18 and 29 years old in good health and CMV-seronegative.

This chain joins TRBV5-6 and TRBJ1-2, with 8 bases that match TRBD1. The CDR3 is 17 residues long. V shed 0 bases, J shed 7 bases, and the junction held 14 bases outside the gene matches. Germline lookup yields CDR1 SGHDT and CDR2 YYEEEE. CDR3 residues: CASSLEQGGTRLRGYTF. In DNA form, the CDR3 reads TGTGCCAGCAGCTTGGAACAGGGGGGGACGAGGTTGCGTGGCTACACCTTC.

The chain couples TRBV6-1 to TRBJ1-3; TRBD1 agrees at 10 bases. Germline V gene data show CDR1 as MNHNS and CDR2 as SASEGT. The ends lost 3 bases at V and 0 bases at J; junction bases unmatched: 11. This CDR3 contains 19 residues. Here the CDR3 reads CASSDLRDRGFSSGNTIYF. In DNA form, the CDR3 reads TGTGCCAGCAGTGATCTCCGGGACAGGGGTTTCTCCTCTGGAAACACCATATATTTT.

This clone was picked up a small number of times. The chain joins TRBV14 to TRBJ1-2; D remains ambiguous. The CDR3 is 13 amino acids. From germline, CDR1 is SGHDN and CDR2 FVKESK. V lost 0 bases to trimming and J lost 4 bases, with 6 bases between them. CDR3 coding DNA: TGTGCCAGCAGCCAAGAGAGAACCTATGGCTACACCTTC. As protein: CASSQERTYGYTF.

As DNA, the CDR3 is TGCGCCAGCAGCCCGGGACAGGCGCTCAATCAGCCCCAGCATTTT. As protein: CASSPGQALNQPQHF. This sequence joins TRBV5-1 and TRBJ1-5; 8 bases fit TRBD1. The length of the CDR3 is 15 residues. V shed 4 bases and J 3 bases; nucleotides not matched to a gene: 6. The germline gives CDR1 SGHRS, CDR2 YFSETQ.

This clone was found a few times. The chain employs TRBV7-9 and TRBJ1-2; no reliable D call. Between the trimmed V and J ends, which lost 5 bases and 1 base, there was a span of 8 bases. Looked up from germline, CDR1 is SEHNR and CDR2 is FQNEAQ (reference sequence). This CDR3 spans 13 amino acids. The DNA for the CDR3 is TGTGCCAGCAGCCCATCAGTTAACTATGGCTACACCTTC. This gives the protein CASSPSVNYGYTF.

J is TRBJ2-1 and V is TRBV9, with TRBD2 matching 14 bases. After removal of 0 bases from V and 10 bases from J, the junction contained 9 bases not matched to a gene. This CDR3 is 17 amino acids long. The germline V gene has CDR1 SGDLS and CDR2 YYNGEE. The CDR3 region is CASSVATGTSGGLEQFF. The CDR3 DNA follows: TGTGCCAGCAGCGTAGCTACTGGGACTAGCGGGGGTCTCGAGCAGTTCTTC.

This clone appeared a single time. The chain has TRBV5-4 and TRBJ1-1, with D possibly TRBD1 on 5 matching bases. Germline CDR1 and CDR2: SGHNT and YYREEE (reference sequence). The length of the CDR3 is 12 residues. V shed 3 bases and J shed 5 bases, with 8 bases lying between them. Here the CDR3 DNA reads TGTGCCAGCAGCTGGGGGACTACTGAAGCTTTCTTT. Translating it yields CASSWGTTEAFF.

By proportion, this clone is medium-sized (0.01 to 0.1%). The genes are TRBV4-2 and TRBJ2-5; 8 positions match TRBD2. J gave up 1 base and V 0 bases, and 1 base lay outside the gene matches. The V gene's germline CDR1 is LGHNA and CDR2 YNFKEQ. The CDR3 runs 15 residues. CDR3 loop: CASSQDRGGQETQYF. CDR3 nucleotides: TGTGCCAGCAGCCAAGATCGGGGGGGCCAAGAGACCCAGTACTTC.

V gene TRBV6-1 combines with J gene TRBJ2-6, with TRBD1 matching over 10 bases. Germline lookup yields CDR1 MNHNS and CDR2 SASEGT. There are 19 residues in the CDR3. V lost 4 bases to trimming and J lost 0 bases; unmatched junction nucleotides: 9. Here the CDR3 DNA reads TGTGCCAGCAGTGTAATAGCGGGACAGGGGATCTCTGGGGCCAACGTCCTGACTTTC. Its protein is CASSVIAGQGISGANVLTF.

This chain links TRBV5-1 with TRBJ2-2; the match to TRBD2 covers 10 bases. The V segment lost 4 bases and the J segment 4 bases; nucleotides outside the gene matches: 4. CDR1 and CDR2 (germline): SGHRS, YFSETQ. The CDR3 is 15 amino acids. In nucleotides, the CDR3 is TGCGCCAGCAGCGGTCTAGCGGGGGCCACCGGGGAGCTGTTTTTT. It translates to CASSGLAGATGELFF. Combining the CDR3 with reference TRBV5-1 and TRBJ2-2 gives the whole variable domain KAGVTQTPRYLIKTRGQQVTLSCSPISGHRSVSWYQQTPGQGLQFLFEYFSETQRNKGNFPGRFSGRQFSNSRSEMNVSTLELGDSALYLCASSGLAGATGELFFGEGSRLTVL.

This rearrangement joins TRBV27 to TRBJ2-5; maybe TRBD1 (6 bases). CDR1 is MNHEY, CDR2 SMNVEV, per germline (reference sequence). Trimming took off 0 bases at V and 5 bases at J, with 10 bases between the two ends. This CDR3 is built from 14 residues. CDR3 sequence (DNA): TGTGCCAGCAGTTTATCGTCAGGGGTGGAGACCCAGTACTTC. Its translation is CASSLSSGVETQYF.

The J gene is TRBJ2-1, the V gene TRBV11-2; D might be TRBD2 (6 bases). The CDR3 spans 17 residues. In germline, CDR1 is SGHAT, CDR2 FQNNGV. Trimming left V 5 bases short and J 5 bases short, with 22 bases between. The CDR3 is CASSPRRRGLENNEQFF. The CDR3 region has the DNA TGTGCCAGCAGCCCCCGCCGGCGGGGTCTCGAAAACAATGAGCAGTTCTTC.

The V and J genes are TRBV9 and TRBJ2-7, with 8 bases matching TRBD2. Germline values: CDR1 SGDLS, CDR2 YYNGEE. V gave up 1 base and J gave up 2 bases; unmatched junction bases: 11. This CDR3 comprises 17 residues. CDR3 bases: TGTGCCAGCAGCGTAAACCCCCGGGGGGGGTCCACCTACGAGCAGTACTTC. Its protein product is CASSVNPRGGSTYEQYF.

This rearrangement joins TRBV18 to TRBJ1-2; 7 bases are shared with TRBD1. Germline lookup yields CDR1 KGHSH and CDR2 LQKENI. This CDR3 contains 15 residues. The J segment lost 8 bases and the V segment lost 4 bases, leaving 13 bases of the junction unmatched. The CDR3: CASSQGAPTPGGYTF. In DNA form, the CDR3 reads TGTGCCAGCTCACAGGGGGCGCCTACCCCGGGAGGCTACACCTTC.

V usage is TRBV30 and J usage is TRBJ1-6, with D uncertain. The V end was cut by 5 bases, the J end by 6 bases, with 11 bases between. This CDR3 comprises 13 residues. CDR1 and CDR2 from the germline V gene are GTSNPN and SVGIG (reference sequence). This chain's CDR3 is CAWGSEGNSPLHF. The CDR3 DNA is TGTGCCTGGGGGAGCGAGGGTAATTCACCCCTCCACTTT.

This clone was recorded a few times. The junction shows a germline mismatch at one end, possibly a read error. The gene calls are TRBV29-1 and TRBJ1-2; perhaps TRBD1 as D (5 bases). The CDR3 length is 8 residues. The germline V gene has CDR1 SQVTM and CDR2 ANQGSEA. For the CDR3, the DNA is TGCAGCGTTGAGGGGGGGGCCTTC. It translates to CSVEGGAF. Full variable domain (rest looked up from reference TRBV29-1 and TRBJ1-2): SAVISQKPSRDICQRGTSLTIQCQVDSQVTMMFWYRQQPGQSLTLIATANQGSEATYESGFVIDKFPISRPNLTFSTLTVSNMSPEDSSIYLCSVEGGAFGSGTRLTVV.

The chain combines TRBV7-2 with TRBJ2-3; 15 positions agree with TRBD2. V dropped 6 bases and J dropped 3; count of bases not matched to a gene: 4. This CDR3 comprises 16 residues. Germline V gene data show CDR1 as SGHTA and CDR2 as FQGNSA. The CDR3 here is CASRVGTSGRTDTQYF. For the CDR3, the DNA is TGTGCCAGCAGGGTGGGGACTAGCGGGAGGACAGATACGCAGTATTTT.

The chain links TRBV29-1 to TRBJ1-6; D is undetermined. Trimming removed 4 bases at V and 9 bases at J, with 13 bases between. This CDR3 comprises 13 residues. Germline CDR1 reads SQVTM; CDR2 reads ANQGSEA. CDR3 DNA: TGCAGCGTTGTACAGTCCGAAGGTTCACCCCTCCACTTT. It codes for CSVVQSEGSPLHF.

V gene TRBV6-5 combines with J gene TRBJ1-2; TRBD1 might be the D (5 bases). Trimming took 8 bases from V and 7 from J, leaving 23 bases between them. The CDR3 covers 15 residues. The germline gives CDR1 MNHEY, CDR2 SVGAGI. Written as DNA, the CDR3 is TGTGCCAGCGTTGATGGCGGGGCCGCGGGCTCTGGCTACACCTTC. As protein: CASVDGGAAGSGYTF.

The chain has TRBV2 and TRBJ2-7, with 14 bases fitting TRBD2. The germline V gene has CDR1 SNHLY and CDR2 FYNNEI. CDR3 length equals 17 residues. The J segment lost 2 bases and the V segment lost 3 bases, leaving 6 bases of the junction unmatched. The CDR3 protein is CASSDWTSGRPTYEQYV. CDR3 DNA sequence: TGTGCCAGCAGTGATTGGACTAGCGGGAGGCCAACCTACGAGCAGTACGTC.

This chain uses TRBV7-9 with TRBJ2-7, with unresolved D. Germline-derived CDR1 and CDR2 are SEHNR and FQNEAQ (reference sequence). V lost 3 bases to trimming and J lost 2 bases, with 5 bases between them. The CDR3 is 12 amino acids. The CDR3, as DNA: TGTGCCAGCAGCTTTTTAACCTACGAGCAGTACTTC. Residues: CASSFLTYEQYF.

This rearrangement joins TRBV11-3 to TRBJ2-3; 16 nucleotides line up with TRBD2. This CDR3 comprises 18 residues. The V gene's germline CDR1 is SGHNT and CDR2 YENEEA. After removal of 4 bases from V and 0 bases from J, the junction contained 4 bases not matched to a gene. Written as DNA, the CDR3 is TGTGCCAGCAGCTCCCCGGGACTAGCGGGAGGGAGCACAGATACGCAGTATTTT. Amino acid sequence: CASSSPGLAGGSTDTQYF.